This paragraph covers one T cell receptor (beta chain) sequence. V lost 10 bases to trimming and J lost 1 base; unmatched junction nucleotides: 7. This CDR3 comprises 15 residues. Germline V gene lookup returns CDR1 SEHNR and CDR2 FQNEAQ (reference sequence). Measured with immunoSEQ multiplex PCR; TCRdb has only the in-frame clones, and not every one. In the table there are 700,000 to 750,000 clones, 80% to 90% of which are singletons. The data stem from a study of shared T cell receptors in the human thymus. In addition, the sample was reused for a study of human thymus T cells.

The clonotype comes from a girl in the first two years of life with a congenital heart defect. Sequencing used thymocytes. The chain uses TRBV7-9 and TRBJ1-4; 9 positions match TRBD1. CDR3 in DNA: TGTGCCACCGGGGGGGGACAGGGAACTAATGAAAAACTGTTTTTT. Translation gives CATGGGQGTNEKLFF.